One sample yielded the 20 T cell receptor beta chains listed below, sequenced in a study of spatial heterogeneity in lung cancer. This sample's time point: sample taken at primary tumor resection. Unsorted tumor, nontumor lung tissue or cryopreserved PBMC supplied the whole RNA. One entry per CDR3 protein results from TCRdb running MiXCR on the 5' RACE reads. Among more than 45,000 distinct CDR3 sequences, roughly 5% were seen once, and the ten largest hold around 10%. Specimen: PBMCs, collected at surgery. The receptors shown here come from a male donor with early-stage non-small cell lung cancer.

To note about this clonotype: Possible read error: a much larger clone is one base away. The J gene is TRBJ2-3, the V gene TRBV10-3; 9 nucleotides align to TRBD2. Unmatched junction bases numbered 9, after V lost 6 bases and J lost 5 bases. Germline values: CDR1 ENHRY, CDR2 SYGVKD. The CDR3 contains 15 residues. This CDR3 is CAISLTSGGLDTQYF. CDR3 DNA sequence: TGTGCCATCAGCTTGACTAGCGGCGGGCTAGATACGCAGTATTTT.

The chain links TRBV7-2 to TRBJ1-3; 7 positions agree with TRBD1. CDR3 length: 13 amino acids. CDR1 and CDR2 from the germline V gene are SGHTA and FQGNSA. Trimming took 8 bases from V and 1 from J; bases not matched to a gene: 2. In nucleotides, the CDR3 is TGTGCCAGCGCCAGGGGGTCTGGAAACACCATATATTTT. Its protein product is CASARGSGNTIYF.

This clonotype was found many times. This rearrangement joins TRBV20-1 to TRBJ1-5, with 10 bases that match TRBD1. V lost 5 bases and J lost 6; bases outside the gene matches: 4. Germline lookup yields CDR1 DFQATT and CDR2 SNEGSKA (reference sequence). The CDR3 contains 13 residues. The CDR3, as DNA: TGCAGTGCTCGACAGGGGGCAGGTCAGCCCCAGCATTTT. Translation: CSARQGAGQPQHF.

Many counts were recorded for this clonotype. The V gene is TRBV4-2, the J gene TRBJ1-1; D is undetermined. Trimming removed 0 bases from V and 2 bases from J, with 13 bases in between. Germline loops: CDR1 LGHNA, CDR2 YNFKEQ. The CDR3 spans 16 residues. CDR3 DNA sequence: TGTGCCAGCAGCCAAGAATCGAACAGTTTAAACACTGAAGCTTTCTTT. This sequence encodes CASSQESNSLNTEAFF.

V and J are TRBV24-1 and TRBJ1-5; D may be TRBD1 (5 bases). Deletions cut 4 bases from V and 4 bases from J, with 7 bases between. Germline CDR1 KGHDR, CDR2 SFDVKD. CDR3 length equals 13 residues. The CDR3 DNA is TGTGCCACCAGTGACAGGGAAAATCAGCCCCAGCATTTT. Its translation: CATSDRENQPQHF.

Only a few counts were recorded for this clonotype. CDR3: CASSEFGSGTGGYNEQFF. The CDR3 region has the DNA TGCGCCAGCAGTGAATTTGGGTCCGGGACAGGGGGTTACAATGAGCAGTTCTTC. V and J are TRBV10-2 and TRBJ2-1, with 11 bases identical to TRBD1. The CDR3 extends over 18 amino acids. J was trimmed by 4 bases and V by 3 bases; bases with no gene match: 11. The germline V gene encodes CDR1 WSHSY and CDR2 SAAADI.

This chain connects TRBV9 to TRBJ2-2, with D unclear. The CDR3 totals 15 residues. CDR1 is SGDLS, CDR2 YYNGEE, per germline. The V end was cut by 0 bases, the J end by 2 bases, with 8 bases between. The CDR3 nucleotides are TGTGCCAGCAGCGTAGATTTGCAAAACACCGGGGAGCTGTTTTTT. It yields the protein CASSVDLQNTGELFF.

This clonotype was seen ten or more times. The chain couples TRBV7-9 to TRBJ2-2, with D perhaps TRBD2 (5 bases). Germline CDR1 SEHNR, CDR2 FQNEAQ (reference sequence). CDR3 length equals 12 residues. The V end lost 5 bases, the J end lost 6 bases, and 7 bases lay between the germline ends. This CDR3 reads CASSHGAGELFF. The CDR3, as DNA: TGTGCCAGCAGCCACGGGGCCGGGGAGCTGTTTTTT.

This clonotype was detected many times. This sequence joins TRBV7-9 and TRBJ2-2; no reliable D call. CDR3 length: 12 residues. Deletions cut 5 bases from V and 7 bases from J, with 8 bases between. Per germline, CDR1 SEHNR and CDR2 FQNEAQ (reference sequence). In nucleotides, the CDR3 is TGTGCCAGCAGCCACACGAACGGGGAGCTGTTTTTT. Protein: CASSHTNGELFF.

This clonotype was picked up a small number of times. The chain employs TRBV6-5 and TRBJ1-4, with D maybe TRBD1 (6 bases). Looked up from germline, CDR1 is MNHEY and CDR2 is SVGAGI. The CDR3 contains 15 residues. V was shortened by 6 bases and J by 0 bases, with 11 bases between the two germline ends. In DNA, the CDR3 is TGTGCCAGCAGCCACCCAGGGGCAACTAATGAAAAACTGTTTTTT. It yields the protein CASSHPGATNEKLFF.

This clonotype was seen repeatedly, ten times or more. V is TRBV4-1 and J is TRBJ1-6; TRBD1 might be the D (5 bases). Germline V gene sequence: CDR1 MGHRA, CDR2 YSYEKL. Trimming stripped 4 bases from V and 9 bases from J, with 13 bases between. This CDR3 is 14 amino acids long. CDR3 sequence (DNA): TGCGCCAGCAGCCGCGACAGTTTGGGTTCACCCCTCCACTTT. Its translation: CASSRDSLGSPLHF.

This clonotype was detected many times. The rearrangement links TRBV6-2 or TRBV6-3 to TRBJ1-5; D unclear. Trimming pared 5 bases from V and 0 bases from J, leaving 2 bases between. The germline V gene has CDR1 MNHEY and CDR2 SVGEGT. This CDR3 is 12 amino acids long. Written as DNA, the CDR3 is TGTGCCAGCAGTGATAGCAATCAGCCCCAGCATTTT. This sequence encodes CASSDSNQPQHF.

This chain uses TRBV5-1 with TRBJ2-3, with a weak D call TRBD1 (5 bases). The length of the CDR3 is 15 residues. V dropped 3 bases and J dropped 2 bases, with 13 bases sitting between them. The V gene's germline CDR1 is SGHRS and CDR2 YFSETQ. The CDR3 DNA is TGCGCCAGCAGCTATCTCAGGGCAACCACAGATACGCAGTATTTT. It encodes CASSYLRATTDTQYF. Together with reference TRBV5-1 and TRBJ2-3, the CDR3 gives the full variable domain: KAGVTQTPRYLIKTRGQQVTLSCSPISGHRSVSWYQQTPGQGLQFLFEYFSETQRNKGNFPGRFSGRQFSNSRSEMNVSTLELGDSALYLCASSYLRATTDTQYFGPGTRLTVL.

The table lists this clonotype with many counts. V is TRBV10-3 and J is TRBJ1-5; D possibly corresponds to TRBD1 (5 bases). The CDR3 runs 16 residues. V was cut by 8 bases and J by 1 base, with 18 bases left in between. The germline V gene encodes CDR1 ENHRY and CDR2 SYGVKD. CDR3 loop: CAISTGAGKSNQPQHF. The CDR3 nucleotides read TGTGCCATCTCCACCGGGGCAGGGAAAAGCAATCAGCCCCAGCATTTT.

Many counts were recorded for this clonotype. The rearrangement joins TRBV6-5 to TRBJ2-3; possible D gene TRBD2, 6 bases. Germline-derived CDR1 and CDR2 are MNHEY and SVGAGI. Deletions cut 6 bases from V and 2 bases from J, with 12 bases between. This CDR3 comprises 14 residues. The CDR3 sequence is CASSRREFTDTQYF. Written as DNA, the CDR3 is TGTGCCAGCAGCCGACGGGAGTTCACAGATACGCAGTATTTT.

This clonotype has at least ten counts. This chain uses TRBV5-5 with TRBJ2-2; 12 bases line up with TRBD2. The germline V gene encodes CDR1 SGHKS and CDR2 YYEKEE (reference sequence). V lost 4 bases to trimming and J lost 1 base; unmatched junction nucleotides: 5. The CDR3 covers 17 residues. CDR3: CASSPLAGGQNTGELFF. DNA of the CDR3: TGTGCCAGCAGCCCACTAGCGGGAGGACAGAACACCGGGGAGCTGTTTTTT.

This clonotype was recorded at least ten times. V gene TRBV12-3 or TRBV12-4 combines with J gene TRBJ1-5; D uncertain. The V end was cut by 8 bases, the J end by 7 bases, with 12 bases between. The CDR3 loop spans 12 amino acids. CDR3 protein: CASRTSEQPQHF. The CDR3 DNA follows: TGTGCCAGCCGGACGAGTGAACAGCCCCAGCATTTT.

The V and J genes are TRBV18 and TRBJ1-4; D call uncertain. Trimming took 2 bases from V and 8 from J, leaving 9 bases between them. CDR3 length: 13 amino acids. Germline V lookup: CDR1 KGHSH, CDR2 LQKENI. DNA for the CDR3: TGTGCCAGCTCACCAGGGGAGAGAGAAAAACTGTTTTTT. Amino acids: CASSPGEREKLFF.

This clonotype was counted at least ten times. This rearrangement joins TRBV11-3 to TRBJ2-3, with 8 nucleotides matching TRBD2. Germline CDR1 reads SGHNT; CDR2 reads YENEEA. The length of the CDR3 is 12 residues. The V segment lost 5 bases and the J segment 6 bases; nucleotides outside the gene matches: 1. The chain's CDR3 is CASSPSGDTQYF. For the CDR3, the DNA is TGTGCCAGCAGCCCTAGCGGGGATACGCAGTATTTT.

This clonotype appeared many times. The rearrangement links TRBV25-1 to TRBJ1-1, with D possibly matching TRBD1 (5 bases). Per the germline V gene, CDR1 is MGHDK and CDR2 is SYGVNS. The V end lost 2 bases, the J end lost 10 bases, and 14 bases lay between the germline ends. The length of the CDR3 is 13 residues. The CDR3 bases are TGTGCCAGCAGTGAAGGGACCGCAGCAGGAGCTTTCTTT. This codes for CASSEGTAAGAFF. The complete variable domain, with remaining parts taken from reference TRBV25-1 and TRBJ1-1, reads EADIYQTPRYLVIGTGKKITLECSQTMGHDKMYWYQQDPGMELHLIHYSYGVNSTEKGDLSSESTVSRIRTEHFPLTLESARPSHTSQYLCASSEGTAAGAFFGQGTRLTVV.